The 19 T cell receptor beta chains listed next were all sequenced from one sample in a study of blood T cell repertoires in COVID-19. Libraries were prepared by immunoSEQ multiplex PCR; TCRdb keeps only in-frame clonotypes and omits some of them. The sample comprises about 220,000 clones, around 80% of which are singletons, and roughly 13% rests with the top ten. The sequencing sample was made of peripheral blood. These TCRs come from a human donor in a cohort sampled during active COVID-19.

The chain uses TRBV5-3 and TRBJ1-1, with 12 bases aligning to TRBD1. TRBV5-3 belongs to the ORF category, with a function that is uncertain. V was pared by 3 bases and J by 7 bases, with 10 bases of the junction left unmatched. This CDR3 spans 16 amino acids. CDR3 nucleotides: TGTGCCAGAAGCTCCGTCCCGGGACAGGGGGCTGTTGAAGCTTTCTTT. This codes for CARSSVPGQGAVEAFF.

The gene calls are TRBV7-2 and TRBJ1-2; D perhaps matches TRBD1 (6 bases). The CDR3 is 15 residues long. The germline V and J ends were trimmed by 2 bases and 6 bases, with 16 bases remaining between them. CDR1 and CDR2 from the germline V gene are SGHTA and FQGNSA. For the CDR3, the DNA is TGTGCCAGCAGCTTAACGTCAGGGGAAGGGAATGGCTACACCTTC. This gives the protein CASSLTSGEGNGYTF.

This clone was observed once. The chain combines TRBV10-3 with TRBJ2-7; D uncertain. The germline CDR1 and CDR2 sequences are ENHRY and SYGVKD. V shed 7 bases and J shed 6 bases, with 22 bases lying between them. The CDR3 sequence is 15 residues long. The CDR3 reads CAITPSFGSSSEQYF. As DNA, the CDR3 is TGTGCCATCACCCCGTCATTTGGTAGTAGCAGCGAGCAGTACTTC.

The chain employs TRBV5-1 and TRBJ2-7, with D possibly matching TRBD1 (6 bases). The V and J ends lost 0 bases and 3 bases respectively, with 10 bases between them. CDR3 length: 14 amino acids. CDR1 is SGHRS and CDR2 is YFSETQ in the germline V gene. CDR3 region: CASSLDGTSYEQYF. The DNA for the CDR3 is TGCGCCAGCAGCTTGGACGGGACAAGCTACGAGCAGTACTTC.

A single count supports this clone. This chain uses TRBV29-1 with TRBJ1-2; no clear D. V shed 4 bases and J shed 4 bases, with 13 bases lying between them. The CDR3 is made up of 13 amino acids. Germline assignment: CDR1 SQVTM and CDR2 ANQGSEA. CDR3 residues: CSVVRDTLYGYTF. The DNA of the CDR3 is TGCAGCGTTGTCCGGGATACCCTCTATGGCTACACCTTC.

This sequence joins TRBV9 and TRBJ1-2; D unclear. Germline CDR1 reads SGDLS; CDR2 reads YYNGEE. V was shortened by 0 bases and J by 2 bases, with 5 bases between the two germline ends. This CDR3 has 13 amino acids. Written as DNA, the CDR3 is TGTGCCAGCAGCGTAGCACAGAACTATGGCTACACCTTC. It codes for CASSVAQNYGYTF.

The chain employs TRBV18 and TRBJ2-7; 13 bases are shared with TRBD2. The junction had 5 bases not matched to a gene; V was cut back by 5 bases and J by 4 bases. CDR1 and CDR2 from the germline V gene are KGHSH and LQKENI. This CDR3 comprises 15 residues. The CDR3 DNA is TGTGCCAGCTCATCCCGGACTAGCGGGAGTTACGAGCAGTACTTC. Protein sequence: CASSSRTSGSYEQYF. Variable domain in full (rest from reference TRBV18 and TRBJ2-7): NAGVMQNPRHLVRRRGQEARLRCSPMKGHSHVYWYRQLPEEGLKFMVYLQKENIIDESGMPKERFSAEFPKEGPSILRIQQVVRGDSAAYFCASSSRTSGSYEQYFGPGTRLTVT.

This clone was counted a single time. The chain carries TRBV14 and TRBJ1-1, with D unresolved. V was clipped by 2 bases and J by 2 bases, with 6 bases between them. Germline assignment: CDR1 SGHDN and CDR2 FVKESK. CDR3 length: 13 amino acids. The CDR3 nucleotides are TGTGCCAGCAGCCAAATTCCTAACACTGAAGCTTTCTTT. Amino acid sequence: CASSQIPNTEAFF.

In DNA form, the CDR3 reads TGTGCCAGCAGCTTAGATAACAGTAACTATGGCTACACCTTC. Amino acids: CASSLDNSNYGYTF. The J gene is TRBJ1-2, the V gene TRBV11-2; D call uncertain. The CDR3 totals 14 residues. V lost 0 bases and J 1 base, leaving 6 bases between the germline ends. Germline values: CDR1 SGHAT, CDR2 FQNNGV.

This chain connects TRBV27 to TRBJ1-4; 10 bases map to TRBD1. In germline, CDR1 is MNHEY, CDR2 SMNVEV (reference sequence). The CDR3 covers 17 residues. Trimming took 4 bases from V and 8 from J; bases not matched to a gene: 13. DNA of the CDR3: TGTGCCAGCAGTTCGAAACGACAGGGGGCGCTGAGCGAAAAACTGTTTTTT. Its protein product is CASSSKRQGALSEKLFF.

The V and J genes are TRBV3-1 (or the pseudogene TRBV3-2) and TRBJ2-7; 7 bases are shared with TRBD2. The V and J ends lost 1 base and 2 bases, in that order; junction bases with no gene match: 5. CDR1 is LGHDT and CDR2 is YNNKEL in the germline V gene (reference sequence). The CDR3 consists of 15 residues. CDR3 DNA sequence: TGTGCCAGCAGCCAAGGGCTAGCGGTTCCCTACGAGCAGTACTTC. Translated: CASSQGLAVPYEQYF.

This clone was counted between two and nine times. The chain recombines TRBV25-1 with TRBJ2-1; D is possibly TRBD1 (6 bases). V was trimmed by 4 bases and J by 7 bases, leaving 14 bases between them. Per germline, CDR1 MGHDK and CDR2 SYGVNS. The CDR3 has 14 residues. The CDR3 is CASSGEQGSNEQFF. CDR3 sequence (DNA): TGTGCCAGCAGTGGGGAACAGGGTAGTAATGAGCAGTTCTTC.

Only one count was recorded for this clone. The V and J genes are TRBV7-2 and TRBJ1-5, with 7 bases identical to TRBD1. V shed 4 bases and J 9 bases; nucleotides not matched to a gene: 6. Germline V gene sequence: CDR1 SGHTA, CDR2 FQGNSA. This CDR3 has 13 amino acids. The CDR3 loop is CASSSRQGGPQHF. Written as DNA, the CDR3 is TGTGCCAGCAGCTCCCGGCAGGGGGGGCCCCAGCATTTT.

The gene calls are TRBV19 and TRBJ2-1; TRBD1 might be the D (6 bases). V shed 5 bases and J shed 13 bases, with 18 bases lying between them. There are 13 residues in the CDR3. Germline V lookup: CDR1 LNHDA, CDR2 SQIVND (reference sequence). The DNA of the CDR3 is TGTGCCAGTAGTGCCATAGGGACAACATATCAGTTCTTC. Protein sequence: CASSAIGTTYQFF.

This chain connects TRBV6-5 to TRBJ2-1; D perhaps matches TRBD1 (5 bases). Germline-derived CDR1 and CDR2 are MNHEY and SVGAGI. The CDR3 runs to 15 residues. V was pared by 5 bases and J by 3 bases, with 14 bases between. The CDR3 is CASSPALRGYNEQFF. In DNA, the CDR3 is TGTGCCAGCAGTCCCGCCCTAAGGGGCTACAATGAGCAGTTCTTC.

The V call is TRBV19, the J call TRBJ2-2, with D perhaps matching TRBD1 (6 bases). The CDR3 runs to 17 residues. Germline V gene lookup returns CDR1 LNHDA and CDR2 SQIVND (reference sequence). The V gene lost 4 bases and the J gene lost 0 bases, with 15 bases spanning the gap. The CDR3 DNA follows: TGTGCCAGTAGTAATAGGACAGAACCCGCGAACACCGGGGAGCTGTTTTTT. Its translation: CASSNRTEPANTGELFF.

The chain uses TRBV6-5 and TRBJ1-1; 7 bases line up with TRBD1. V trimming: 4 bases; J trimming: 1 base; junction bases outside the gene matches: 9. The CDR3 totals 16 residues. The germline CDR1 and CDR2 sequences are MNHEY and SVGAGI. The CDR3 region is CASSSPRRGRNTEAFF. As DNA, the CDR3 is TGTGCCAGCAGTTCCCCGCGAAGGGGGCGGAACACTGAAGCTTTCTTT.

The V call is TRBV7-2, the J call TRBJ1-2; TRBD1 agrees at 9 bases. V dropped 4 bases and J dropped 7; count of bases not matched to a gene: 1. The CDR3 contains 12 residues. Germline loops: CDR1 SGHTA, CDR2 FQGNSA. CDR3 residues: CASSWTGAGYTF. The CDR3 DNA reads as TGTGCCAGCAGCTGGACAGGGGCTGGCTACACCTTC.

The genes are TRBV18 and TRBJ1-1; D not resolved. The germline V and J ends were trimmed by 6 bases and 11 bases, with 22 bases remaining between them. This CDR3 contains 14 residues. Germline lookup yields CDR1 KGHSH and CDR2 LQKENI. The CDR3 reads CASSLNSEGYGAFF. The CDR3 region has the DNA TGTGCCAGCTCCCTAAACTCGGAGGGTTATGGGGCTTTCTTT.